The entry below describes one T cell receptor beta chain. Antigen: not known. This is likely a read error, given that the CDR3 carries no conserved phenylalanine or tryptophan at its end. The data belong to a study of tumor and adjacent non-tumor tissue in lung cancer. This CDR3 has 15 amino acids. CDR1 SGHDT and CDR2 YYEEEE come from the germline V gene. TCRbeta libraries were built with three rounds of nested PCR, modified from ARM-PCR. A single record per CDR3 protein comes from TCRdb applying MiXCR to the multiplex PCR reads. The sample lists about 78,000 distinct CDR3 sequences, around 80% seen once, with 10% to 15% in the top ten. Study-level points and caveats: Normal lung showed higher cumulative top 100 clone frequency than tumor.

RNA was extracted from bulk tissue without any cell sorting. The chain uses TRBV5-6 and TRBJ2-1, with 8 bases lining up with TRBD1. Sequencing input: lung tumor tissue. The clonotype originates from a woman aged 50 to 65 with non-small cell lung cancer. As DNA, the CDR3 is TGTACCAGCAAGAAATGGGACAGGTCATACAATGAGCAGTTCTTA. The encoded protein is CTSKKWDRSYNEQFL.